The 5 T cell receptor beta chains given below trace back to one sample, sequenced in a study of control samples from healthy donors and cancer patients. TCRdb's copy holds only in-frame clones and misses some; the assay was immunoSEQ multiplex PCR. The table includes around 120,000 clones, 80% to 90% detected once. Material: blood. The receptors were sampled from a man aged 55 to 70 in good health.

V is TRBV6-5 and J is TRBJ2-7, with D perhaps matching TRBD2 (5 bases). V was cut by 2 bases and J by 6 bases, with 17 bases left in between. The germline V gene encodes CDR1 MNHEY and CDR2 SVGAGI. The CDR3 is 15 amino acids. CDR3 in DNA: TGTGCCAGCAGTTACGTGTCGAGTCGGGGTTCCGAGCAGTACTTC. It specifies CASSYVSSRGSEQYF.

This CDR3 reads CASSSNAGTYEQYF. The CDR3 DNA is TGCGCCAGCAGCTCCAATGCAGGGACCTACGAGCAGTACTTC. The chain uses TRBV5-1 and TRBJ2-7, with D possibly matching TRBD1 (5 bases). The germline V and J ends were trimmed by 3 bases and 2 bases, with 12 bases remaining between them. The germline CDR1 and CDR2 sequences are SGHRS and YFSETQ. The CDR3 is 14 amino acids.

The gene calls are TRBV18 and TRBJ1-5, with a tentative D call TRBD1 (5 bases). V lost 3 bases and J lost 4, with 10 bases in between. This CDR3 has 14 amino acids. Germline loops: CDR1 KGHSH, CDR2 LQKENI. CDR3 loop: CASSPGTVNQPQHF. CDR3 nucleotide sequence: TGTGCCAGCTCACCCGGGACCGTTAATCAGCCCCAGCATTTT.

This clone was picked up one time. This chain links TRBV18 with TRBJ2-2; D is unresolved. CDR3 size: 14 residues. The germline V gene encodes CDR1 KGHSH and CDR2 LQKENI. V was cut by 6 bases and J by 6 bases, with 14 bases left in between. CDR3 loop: CASSSTEKPGELFF. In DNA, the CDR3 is TGTGCCAGCTCGTCTACGGAGAAGCCCGGGGAGCTGTTTTTT.

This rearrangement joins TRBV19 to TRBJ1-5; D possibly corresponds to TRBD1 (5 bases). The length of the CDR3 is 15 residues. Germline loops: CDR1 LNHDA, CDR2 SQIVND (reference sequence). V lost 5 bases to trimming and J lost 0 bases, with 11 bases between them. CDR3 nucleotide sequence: TGTGCCAGTAGTCTTAATCAGGGTAGCAATCAGCCCCAGCATTTT. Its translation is CASSLNQGSNQPQHF.